The T cell receptor (beta chain) under discussion was sequenced for a study of T-cell reconstitution after alpha-beta-depleted transplantation in children. Trimming cost V 3 bases and J 2 bases, with 11 bases left between them. The CDR3 covers 14 residues. Preparation of the TCRbeta library involved a method that used unique molecular identifiers. One entry per CDR3 protein, called by TCRdb with MiXCR from the PCR reads. In the table there are about half a million distinct CDR3 sequences, around 12% of which are singletons. This sequence was found in a human donor who donated a stem cell graft to a child with combined immunodeficiency. The sample consisted of PBMCs from the stem cell graft donor, taken from the stem cell graft. The chain employs TRBV12-3 or TRBV12-4 and TRBJ2-7; D not certain. The CDR3 region has the DNA TGTGCCAGCAGTTTCGGCCAGGTCACCTACGAGCAGTACTTC. Its protein is CASSFGQVTYEQYF.